This entry lists 14 T cell receptor beta chains sequenced from one sample in a study of shared clonotypes between healthy human individuals. Measured with immunoSEQ multiplex PCR; TCRdb has only the in-frame clones, and not every one. The table shows about 2.4 million clones, with approximately 92% occurring only once. Sequenced sample: naive CD4+ T cells sorted from blood. Stated subset: CD45RA+ positively selected. Receptor source: a young man in good health.

This chain connects TRBV19 to TRBJ2-1; 9 nucleotides align to TRBD2. The germline CDR1 and CDR2 sequences are LNHDA and SQIVND (reference sequence). CDR3 size: 17 residues. Trimming cost V 3 bases and J 3 bases; bases outside gene matches: 9. CDR3 in amino acids: CASSILSSGTFYNEQFF. CDR3 nucleotides: TGTGCCAGTAGTATTTTGTCTAGCGGGACCTTCTACAATGAGCAGTTCTTC.

The chain joins TRBV6-5 to TRBJ2-7, with D possibly matching TRBD1 (6 bases). CDR1 MNHEY and CDR2 SVGAGI come from the germline V gene. CDR3 length: 15 residues. The V end was cut by 2 bases, the J end by 4 bases, with 15 bases between. The CDR3 DNA reads TGTGCCAGCAGTTACGCCTGGCAGGGGAAATACGAGCAGTACTTC. Translation: CASSYAWQGKYEQYF.

The chain is built from TRBV29-1 and TRBJ1-1; the D is unclear. Germline V CDR1 and CDR2: SQVTM, ANQGSEA. The CDR3 spans 13 residues. Between the trimmed V and J ends, which lost 3 bases and 6 bases, there was a span of 14 bases. The CDR3 sequence: CSVEGRLGAEAFF. CDR3 in DNA: TGCAGCGTTGAGGGTAGATTGGGCGCTGAAGCTTTCTTT.

This chain links TRBV7-2 with TRBJ2-7; 7 bases are a match to TRBD2. V was clipped by 5 bases and J by 0 bases; unmatched bases: 10. The CDR3 is 16 amino acids. CDR1 and CDR2 (germline): SGHTA, FQGNSA. CDR3 sequence (DNA): TGTGCCAGCAGCCCCCGGAGGAGCGGGATCTCCTACGAGCAGTACTTC. Translation gives CASSPRRSGISYEQYF.

The table lists this clone with a count of one. This rearrangement joins TRBV2 to TRBJ1-2; D is uncertain. Germline V CDR1 and CDR2: SNHLY, FYNNEI. The CDR3 spans 15 residues. V lost 0 bases, J lost 0 bases, and 8 bases lay in between. The CDR3 nucleotides read TGTGCCAGCAGTGAAGCGGGTCCAGCTAACTATGGCTACACCTTC. Protein sequence: CASSEAGPANYGYTF.

J is TRBJ2-3 and V is TRBV5-1, with a tentative D call TRBD2 (5 bases). V lost 7 bases and J lost 1, with 19 bases in between. The CDR3 runs to 16 residues. Germline V gene lookup returns CDR1 SGHRS and CDR2 YFSETQ. In DNA form, the CDR3 reads TGCGCCAGCTCCCGGGAAGGGTCGTACGGCACAGATACGCAGTATTTT. It is translated as CASSREGSYGTDTQYF.

Points on this clone: At one of its ends the junction is not consistent with the germline gene, which may arise from a read error. The V call is TRBV27, the J call TRBJ1-4; D unclear. This CDR3 has 13 amino acids. Germline CDR1 reads MNHEY; CDR2 reads SMNVEV (reference sequence). CDR3 DNA sequence: TGTGCCAGCAGTTTAGGAGGGAATGGAAAACTGTTTTTT. Its translation: CASSLGGNGKLFF.

The chain combines TRBV9 with TRBJ2-3; D ambiguous. Germline V gene lookup returns CDR1 SGDLS and CDR2 YYNGEE. CDR3 length equals 15 residues. Trimming took 0 bases from V and 1 from J, leaving 9 bases between them. Here the CDR3 DNA reads TGTGCCAGCAGCGTAGGGGTACAACGCACAGATACGCAGTATTTT. As protein: CASSVGVQRTDTQYF. The full variable domain, completed using reference TRBV9 and TRBJ2-3, is DSGVTQTPKHLITATGQRVTLRCSPRSGDLSVYWYQQSLDQGLQFLIQYYNGEERAKGNILERFSAQQFPDLHSELNLSSLELGDSALYFCASSVGVQRTDTQYFGPGTRLTVL.

The chain recombines TRBV14 with TRBJ2-3; 12 bases fit TRBD2. The length of the CDR3 is 17 residues. The trim removed 4 bases at V and 2 bases at J, leaving 7 bases unmatched. Germline V gives CDR1 SGHDN, CDR2 FVKESK. The CDR3, as DNA: TGTGCCAGCAGCCGATCTAGCGGGAGGGCCTACACAGATACGCAGTATTTT. The encoded protein is CASSRSSGRAYTDTQYF. Filled out from reference TRBV14 and TRBJ2-3, the complete variable domain reads EAGVTQFPSHSVIEKGQTVTLRCDPISGHDNLYWYRRVMGKEIKFLLHFVKESKQDESGMPNNRFLAERTGGTYSTLKVQPAELEDSGVYFCASSRSSGRAYTDTQYFGPGTRLTVL.

The chain joins TRBV7-9 to TRBJ2-3; D ambiguous. The V gene lost 3 bases and the J gene lost 5 bases, with 24 bases spanning the gap. Germline CDR1 reads SEHNR; CDR2 reads FQNEAQ (reference sequence). The CDR3 is made up of 18 amino acids. Here the CDR3 DNA reads TGTGCCAGCAGCTTTTTTAGTTCTGCGGCCAATAAGCTAGATACGCAGTATTTT. The encoded protein is CASSFFSSAANKLDTQYF.

V gene TRBV6-6 combines with J gene TRBJ1-2, with 10 bases fitting TRBD1. The CDR3 contains 13 residues. V shed 6 bases, J shed 7 bases, and the junction held 5 bases outside the gene matches. Germline V gene lookup returns CDR1 MNHNY and CDR2 SVGAGI (reference sequence). This CDR3 reads CASRGTGEGGYTF. CDR3 nucleotides: TGTGCCAGCAGGGGGACAGGGGAGGGTGGCTACACCTTC.

CDR3 protein: CASSLRGLETQYF. The CDR3 coding sequence is TGTGCCAGCAGCCTACGGGGGTTGGAGACCCAGTACTTC. The genes are TRBV11-2 and TRBJ2-5, with D perhaps TRBD2 (6 bases). In germline, CDR1 is SGHAT, CDR2 FQNNGV. With 5 bases removed from V and 5 bases from J, the gap between germline ends came to 12 bases. The CDR3 totals 13 residues.

The J gene is TRBJ2-5, the V gene TRBV7-9; the D gene is possibly TRBD2 (5 bases). Looked up from germline, CDR1 is SEHNR and CDR2 is FQNEAQ (reference sequence). The V end was cut by 2 bases, the J end by 1 base, with 23 bases between. The CDR3 is 19 residues long. The CDR3: CASSLFLMVGLAAQETQYF. The CDR3 DNA reads TGTGCCAGCAGCTTATTTCTAATGGTTGGCCTAGCCGCCCAAGAGACCCAGTACTTC.

V usage is TRBV28 and J usage is TRBJ2-2; the match to TRBD1 covers 7 bases. This CDR3 comprises 13 residues. Germline CDR1 and CDR2: MDHEN and SYDVKM. The J segment lost 6 bases and the V segment lost 7 bases, leaving 5 bases of the junction unmatched. CDR3 residues: CASTTQGSGELFF. CDR3 nucleotide sequence: TGTGCCAGCACCACACAGGGGTCCGGGGAGCTGTTTTTT.